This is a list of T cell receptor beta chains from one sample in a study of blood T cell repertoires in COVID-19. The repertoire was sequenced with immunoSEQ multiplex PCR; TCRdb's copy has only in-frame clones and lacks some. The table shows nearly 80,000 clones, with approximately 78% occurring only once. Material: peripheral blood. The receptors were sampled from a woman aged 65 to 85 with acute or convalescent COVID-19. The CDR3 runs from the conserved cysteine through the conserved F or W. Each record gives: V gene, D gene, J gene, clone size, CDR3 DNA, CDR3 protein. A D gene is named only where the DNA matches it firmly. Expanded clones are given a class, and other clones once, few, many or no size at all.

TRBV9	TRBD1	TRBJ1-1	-	TGTGCCAGCAGCGTAGGGGGGACAGGGAACACTGAAGCTTTCTTT	CASSVGGTGNTEAFF
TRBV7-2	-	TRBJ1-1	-	TGTGCCAGCAGGGTGGAGTCGGTTAACACTGAAGCTTTCTTT	CASRVESVNTEAFF
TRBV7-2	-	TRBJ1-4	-	TGTGCCAGCAGCTTTAACAGGGATTTTGAAAAACTGTTTTTT	CASSFNRDFEKLFF
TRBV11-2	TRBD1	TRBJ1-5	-	TGTGCCAGCAGCTTTGGGCAGGGGGCGAATCAGCCCCAGCATTTT	CASSFGQGANQPQHF
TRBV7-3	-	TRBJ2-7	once	TGTGCCAGCAGCTTGGCACCTCAAGACGAGCAGTACTTC	CASSLAPQDEQYF
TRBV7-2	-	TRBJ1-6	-	TGTGCCAGCCGAGCGGGTAATCATTCACCCCTCCACTTT	CASRAGNHSPLHF
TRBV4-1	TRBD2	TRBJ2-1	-	TGCGCCAGCAGCCATCGGGGGCAAAGCGGGAGCTATGAGCAGTTCTTC	CASSHRGQSGSYEQFF
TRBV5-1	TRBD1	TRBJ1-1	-	TGCGCCAGCAGCTTTTCCGGGACAGGGGATTTCGGTGAAGCTTTCTTT	CASSFSGTGDFGEAFF
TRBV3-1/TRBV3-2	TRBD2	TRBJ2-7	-	TGTGCCAGCAGCCGATTTTGGGGACTAGCGGGAGTTTACGAGCAGTACTTC	CASSRFWGLAGVYEQYF
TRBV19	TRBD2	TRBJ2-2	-	TGTGCCAGTACCCGGACTAGCGGGAGACGCACCGGGGAGCTGTTTTTT	CASTRTSGRRTGELFF
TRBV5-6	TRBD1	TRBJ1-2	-	TGTGCCAGCAGCCGACGACAGGGAGCTAACTATGGCTACACCTTC	CASSRRQGANYGYTF
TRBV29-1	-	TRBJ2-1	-	TGCAGCGTTGATGCGGGCTTGGGTCTCAATGAGCAGTTCTTC	CSVDAGLGLNEQFF
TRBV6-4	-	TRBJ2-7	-	TGTGCCAAGAGGGGTCGGGGGTACGAGCAGTACTTC	CAKRGRGYEQYF
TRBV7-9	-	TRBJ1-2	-	TGTGCCAGCAGCTTAAGCCCCAACAACTATGGCTACACCTTC	CASSLSPNNYGYTF
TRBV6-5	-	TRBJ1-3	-	TGTGCCAGCAGCCTCTCCGGACAGAGAAACACCATATATTTT	CASSLSGQRNTIYF
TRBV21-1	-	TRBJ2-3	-	TGTGCCAGCAGCAAATGGCTAGCGGGAGTGACAGATACGCAGTATTTT	CASSKWLAGVTDTQYF
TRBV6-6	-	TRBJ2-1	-	TGTGCCAGCAGTTACGTCACTAGGAACAGTGAGCAGTTCTTC	CASSYVTRNSEQFF
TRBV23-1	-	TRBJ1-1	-	TGCGCCAGCAGTCCGCGCGAGGAGAACACTGAAGCTTTCTTT	CASSPREENTEAFF
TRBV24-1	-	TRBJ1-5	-	TGTGCCACCAGTGACGGCATGGAGCAGCCCCAGCATTTT	CATSDGMEQPQHF
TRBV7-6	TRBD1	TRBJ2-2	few	TGTGCCAGCAGCTCCACAGGGGGCGCGACCGGGGAGCTGTTTTTT	CASSSTGGATGELFF
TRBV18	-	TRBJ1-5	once	TGTGCCAGCTCACCAAGTACAGGGACAATAGGCAATCAGCCCCAGCATTTT	CASSPSTGTIGNQPQHF
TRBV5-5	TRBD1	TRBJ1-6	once	TGTGCCAGCAGCTTGATTGACAGGGTGAATTCACCCCTCCACTTT	CASSLIDRVNSPLHF
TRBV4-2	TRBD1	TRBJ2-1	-	TGTGCCAGCAGCCAAGAAATATTGTCGGGGACAGCACAGTTCTTC	CASSQEILSGTAQFF
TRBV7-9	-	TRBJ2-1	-	TGTGCCACCTACCTTTGGGAGTCCAATGAGCAGTTCTTC	CATYLWESNEQFF
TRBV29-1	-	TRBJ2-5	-	TGCAGCGTTGAAGATCCAAGGGGCCTCACCCAAGAGACCCAGTACTTC	CSVEDPRGLTQETQYF
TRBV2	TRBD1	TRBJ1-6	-	TGTGCCAGCAAGTCCCGGGACAGGGCTTATAATTCACCCCTCCACTTT	CASKSRDRAYNSPLHF
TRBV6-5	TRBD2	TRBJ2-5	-	TGTGCCAGCAGGTTTAGCGGGACTCAAGAGACCCAGTACTTC	CASRFSGTQETQYF